This passage covers 11 T cell receptor beta chains from one sample sequenced in a study of graft-versus-host responses after intestinal transplantation. The data were produced by immunoSEQ multiplex PCR, yet TCRdb's version contains in-frame clones alone and is incomplete. The table includes some 5,700 clones, around a third detected once. The culture paired approximately 200,000 irradiated violet-dye-labeled stimulators with approximately 200,000 CFSE-labeled responders. The sequences come from alloreactive CD8+ T cells from a mixed lymphocyte reaction culture, collected before intestinal transplant. Described subset: CFSE-low proliferating T cells sorted from roughly six-day pre-transplant mixed lymphocyte reaction (GvH or HvG direction). These receptors were obtained from a human patient who received an intestinal transplant.

The chain uses TRBV27 and TRBJ2-2, with D hard to call. V was cut by 2 bases and J by 5 bases, with 6 bases left in between. The CDR3 spans 13 residues. The germline gives CDR1 MNHEY, CDR2 SMNVEV (reference sequence). In DNA, the CDR3 is TGTGCCAGCAGTTTAACCACAACCGGGGAGCTGTTTTTT. Its protein product is CASSLTTTGELFF.

This clone was seen only a few times. This chain joins TRBV5-4 and TRBJ2-5; 7 bases are shared with TRBD2. CDR1 and CDR2 (germline): SGHNT, YYREEE (reference sequence). CDR3 length: 16 amino acids. V lost 4 bases, J lost 5 bases, and 14 bases stayed unmatched. The CDR3 loop is CASSDSLAGIFETQYF. In DNA form, the CDR3 reads TGTGCCAGCAGCGATTCCTTAGCGGGCATATTTGAGACCCAGTACTTC.

This chain joins TRBV2 and TRBJ1-5, with D hard to call. Trimming cost V 2 bases and J 5 bases, with 13 bases left between them. The germline V gene has CDR1 SNHLY and CDR2 FYNNEI. This CDR3 contains 15 residues. In DNA, the CDR3 is TGTGCCAGCAGTGAATTCAGCCCCCGGGATCAGCCCCAGCATTTT. This codes for CASSEFSPRDQPQHF.

This rearrangement joins TRBV4-1 to TRBJ2-3; TRBD2 matches at 8 bases. Trimming removed 5 bases from V and 2 bases from J; junction bases left unmatched: 9. This CDR3 spans 16 amino acids. Germline V gene data show CDR1 as MGHRA and CDR2 as YSYEKL. The CDR3 bases are TGCGCCAGCAGCACACGACCGGGACTAGTCACAGATACGCAGTATTTT. Its protein product is CASSTRPGLVTDTQYF.

This clone was detected once. The chain couples TRBV4-2 to TRBJ1-2, with 7 bases fitting TRBD1. V lost 3 bases, J lost 7 bases, and 11 bases stayed unmatched. Germline assignment: CDR1 LGHNA and CDR2 YNFKEQ. This CDR3 has 15 residues. The CDR3 spells CASSQSEGARGGYTF. CDR3 in DNA: TGTGCCAGCAGCCAGTCCGAGGGGGCGCGGGGTGGCTACACCTTC.

This clone came up a few times. The chain combines TRBV6-6 with TRBJ2-5; 8 nucleotides match TRBD2. This CDR3 is built from 14 residues. Germline-derived CDR1 and CDR2 are MNHNY and SVGAGI (reference sequence). With 2 bases clipped from V and 2 bases from J, the junction kept 1 base outside the gene matches. The chain's CDR3 is CASSYGLAQETQYF. CDR3 sequence (DNA): TGTGCCAGCAGTTACGGACTAGCACAAGAGACCCAGTACTTC.

The chain couples TRBV7-6 to TRBJ2-6; D is undetermined. CDR1 and CDR2 (germline): SGHVS, FNYEAQ. This CDR3 region has 16 residues. Trimming stripped 1 base from V and 0 bases from J, with 7 bases between. The CDR3 spells CASSLDPSSGANVLTF. DNA of the CDR3: TGTGCCAGCAGCTTAGACCCCAGCTCTGGGGCCAACGTCCTGACTTTC.

The V call is TRBV7-9, the J call TRBJ2-7; D gene uncertain. The CDR3 spans 13 residues. Trimming removed 1 base from V and 2 bases from J, with 6 bases in between. Germline V gene data show CDR1 as SEHNR and CDR2 as FQNEAQ (reference sequence). CDR3 sequence: CASSLVRPYEQYF. CDR3 in DNA: TGTGCCAGCAGCTTAGTGCGGCCCTACGAGCAGTACTTC.

This clone was observed a handful of times. The chain combines TRBV4-1 with TRBJ1-1, with 9 bases fitting TRBD1. Germline lookup yields CDR1 MGHRA and CDR2 YSYEKL. The CDR3 has 15 residues. Trimming removed 3 bases from V and 1 base from J; junction bases left unmatched: 3. The CDR3 DNA reads TGCGCCAGCAGCCAGCGACAGGGGGGGAACACTGAAGCTTTCTTT. Translated: CASSQRQGGNTEAFF.

This clone was recorded a few times. The chain is built from TRBV5-6 and TRBJ1-5; perhaps TRBD1 as D (6 bases). The CDR3 covers 15 residues. Trimming shortened V by 4 bases and J by 3 bases, and 14 bases separated the two germline ends. The V gene's germline CDR1 is SGHDT and CDR2 YYEEEE. The CDR3 DNA follows: TGTGCCAGCAGCGTGGGACAAGGCCCCAATCAGCCCCAGCATTTT. The encoded protein is CASSVGQGPNQPQHF. Full variable domain (outside the CDR3, taken from reference TRBV5-6 and TRBJ1-5): DAGVTQSPTHLIKTRGQQVTLRCSPKSGHDTVSWYQQALGQGPQFIFQYYEEEERQRGNFPDRFSGHQFPNYSSELNVNALLLGDSALYLCASSVGQGPNQPQHFGDGTRLSIL.

The chain employs TRBV7-9 and TRBJ1-2; D is ambiguous. The CDR3 has 13 amino acids. V was pared by 2 bases and J by 3 bases, with 7 bases between. Germline CDR1 and CDR2: SEHNR and FQNEAQ (reference sequence). The CDR3 protein is CASSLPRHYGYTF. In DNA form, the CDR3 reads TGTGCCAGCAGCTTACCCAGGCACTATGGCTACACCTTC.